This is a list of T cell receptor beta chains from one sample in a study of T-cell memory formation after mild COVID-19. TCRdb passed the 5' RACE reads through MiXCR, listing each CDR3 protein once. The repertoire holds roughly 240,000 distinct CDR3 sequences, with about 16% as singletons. The sequencing sample was made of PBMCs or a T cell subset sorted from them (not recorded which). These receptor sequences come from a man between 18 and 35 years old who had mild COVID-19 (a few samples of this study predate the infection). Cell type and time point are not known. Each CDR3 is given with its conserved first and last residue. Each record gives: CDR3 protein, CDR3 DNA, J gene, V gene, clone size, D gene. D genes are given only for firm matches. Part of the rows lack a size; the others show once, few, many or a class for expanded clones.

CDR3: CASSQGPWTRETEKLFF
DNA: TGCGCCAGCAGCCAAGGGCCCTGGACAAGGGAGACTGAAAAACTGTTTTTT
J: TRBJ1-4
V: TRBV4-1
size: .
D: .

CDR3: CASSQILGRRGEQYF
DNA: TGTGCCAGCAGCCAAATCCTTGGACGGCGCGGCGAGCAGTACTTC
J: TRBJ2-7
V: TRBV4-2
size: few
D: .

CDR3: CASSPPGVNIQYF
DNA: TGTGCCAGCAGTCCTCCGGGAGTGAACATTCAGTACTTC
J: TRBJ2-4
V: TRBV12-3/TRBV12-4
size: many
D: .

CDR3: CASSRLAGGPNTGELFF
DNA: TGTGCCAGCAGCCGACTAGCGGGGGGGCCAAACACCGGGGAGCTGTTTTTT
J: TRBJ2-2
V: TRBV6-6
size: .
D: TRBD2

CDR3: CASSHWDRVADTQYF
DNA: TGTGCCAGCAGCCACTGGGACAGGGTGGCAGATACGCAGTATTTT
J: TRBJ2-3
V: TRBV3-1
size: few
D: TRBD1

CDR3: CASSSRLDGETQYF
DNA: TGTGCCAGCAGCTCCCGCCTTGATGGGGAGACCCAGTACTTC
J: TRBJ2-5
V: TRBV7-3
size: .
D: .

CDR3: CASSPFTGGGNTGELFF
DNA: TGTGCCAGCAGCCCATTCACAGGGGGCGGGAACACCGGGGAGCTGTTTTTT
J: TRBJ2-2
V: TRBV7-6
size: .
D: TRBD1

CDR3: CATRRKGAQEETQYF
DNA: TGTGCCACCCGGCGAAAGGGGGCTCAGGAGGAGACCCAGTACTTC
J: TRBJ2-5
V: TRBV10-3
size: many
D: TRBD1

CDR3: CASSYLPGTAEAKNIQYF
DNA: TGTGCCAGCAGTTACTTGCCGGGAACCGCGGAGGCCAAAAACATTCAGTACTTC
J: TRBJ2-4
V: TRBV6-5
size: .
D: .

CDR3: CASSHSGVSYNEQFF
DNA: TGTGCCAGCAGCCACAGTGGGGTCTCCTACAATGAGCAGTTCTTC
J: TRBJ2-1
V: TRBV7-9
size: .
D: .

CDR3: CASSPYLLVSTDTQYF
DNA: TGTGCCAGCAGCCCATATCTCCTAGTTAGCACAGATACGCAGTATTTT
J: TRBJ2-3
V: TRBV9
size: .
D: .

CDR3: CASSQVGGSSTDTQYF
DNA: TGTGCCAGCAGCCAAGTTGGCGGTTCTAGCACAGATACGCAGTATTTT
J: TRBJ2-3
V: TRBV4-2
size: few
D: .

CDR3: CASSSPGTGPLHF
DNA: TGTGCCAGCAGTTCACCCGGGACAGGGCCCCTCCACTTT
J: TRBJ1-6
V: TRBV6-5
size: .
D: TRBD1

CDR3: CASSQDGGSSVGIYF
DNA: TGCGCCAGCAGCCAAGATGGGGGCAGCTCAGTCGGCATATATTTT
J: TRBJ1-3
V: TRBV4-3
size: .
D: .

CDR3: CASSPGQSGNTEAFF
DNA: TGCGCCAGCAGCCCGGGACAGAGTGGGAACACTGAAGCTTTCTTT
J: TRBJ1-1
V: TRBV5-1
size: .
D: TRBD1

CDR3: CASRWTGEASYEQYF
DNA: TGTGCCAGCAGATGGACAGGGGAGGCCTCCTACGAGCAGTACTTC
J: TRBJ2-7
V: TRBV6-5
size: .
D: TRBD1

CDR3: CASSPRQGKGEKLFF
DNA: TGTGCCAGCAGCCCTCGACAGGGGAAGGGTGAAAAACTGTTTTTT
J: TRBJ1-4
V: TRBV7-2
size: .
D: TRBD1

CDR3: CASSQFVGNTQYF
DNA: TGTGCCAGCAGCCAATTCGTCGGCAATACGCAGTATTTT
J: TRBJ2-3
V: TRBV3-1
size: many
D: .

CDR3: CASSTVLAGANTGELFF
DNA: TGTGCCAGTAGCACCGTCCTAGCGGGGGCTAACACCGGGGAGCTGTTTTTT
J: TRBJ2-2
V: TRBV19
size: .
D: TRBD2

CDR3: CASSLGVKSSGNTIYF
DNA: TGTGCCAGCAGTTTGGGGGTGAAGAGCTCTGGAAACACCATATATTTT
J: TRBJ1-3
V: TRBV28
size: .
D: .

CDR3: CASSTGLTNTGELFF
DNA: TGTGCCAGTAGTACGGGACTTACGAACACCGGGGAGCTGTTTTTT
J: TRBJ2-2
V: TRBV19
size: few
D: .

CDR3: CASSWDRKTGANVLTF
DNA: TGTGCCAGCAGTTGGGACAGAAAAACTGGGGCCAACGTCCTGACTTTC
J: TRBJ2-6
V: TRBV28
size: .
D: TRBD1

CDR3: CSATGLVNTEAFF
DNA: TGCAGTGCGACGGGACTGGTGAACACTGAAGCTTTCTTT
J: TRBJ1-1
V: TRBV20-1
size: few
D: .

CDR3: CASMRILGQGYGYTF
DNA: TGTGCCAGTATGAGAATCCTTGGGCAAGGCTATGGCTACACCTTC
J: TRBJ1-2
V: TRBV19
size: .
D: .

CDR3: CASSPVELFGYTF
DNA: TGTGCCAGCAGTCCGGTAGAACTTTTTGGCTACACCTTC
J: TRBJ1-2
V: TRBV6-6
size: few
D: .

CDR3: CASSPDAVVGSPLHF
DNA: TGTGCCAGCAGCCCCGATGCCGTCGTGGGGTCACCCCTCCACTTT
J: TRBJ1-6
V: TRBV7-2
size: .
D: .

CDR3: CASRTGTDYGYTF
DNA: TGTGCCAGCAGGACCGGGACGGACTATGGCTACACCTTC
J: TRBJ1-2
V: TRBV7-2
size: .
D: .

CDR3: CASSFLGGEKLFF
DNA: TGTGCCAGCAGCTTCCTTGGAGGGGAAAAACTGTTTTTT
J: TRBJ1-4
V: TRBV12-3/TRBV12-4
size: few
D: .

CDR3: CASSSGTYQETQYF
DNA: TGTGCCAGCAGCTCCGGGACATACCAAGAGACCCAGTACTTC
J: TRBJ2-5
V: TRBV7-9
size: many
D: .

CDR3: CAISVPGVTEAFF
DNA: TGTGCCATCAGTGTCCCGGGGGTCACTGAAGCTTTCTTT
J: TRBJ1-1
V: TRBV10-3
size: .
D: .

CDR3: CASSSLGTDTQYF
DNA: TGCGCCAGCAGCTCTCTAGGGACAGATACGCAGTATTTT
J: TRBJ2-3
V: TRBV5-1
size: .
D: .

CDR3: CASSFGQGESPLHF
DNA: TGCGCCAGCAGTTTTGGACAGGGAGAATCACCCCTCCACTTT
J: TRBJ1-6
V: TRBV5-1
size: .
D: TRBD1

CDR3: CSARGPGQGKGNQPQHF
DNA: TGCAGTGCTCGCGGGCCGGGACAGGGGAAGGGCAATCAGCCCCAGCATTTT
J: TRBJ1-5
V: TRBV20-1
size: few
D: TRBD1

CDR3: CASSQVSEGNEQFF
DNA: TGTGCCAGCAGCCAGGTCTCGGAAGGGAATGAGCAGTTCTTC
J: TRBJ2-1
V: TRBV3-1
size: .
D: .

CDR3: CASSLDGQPNTEAFF
DNA: TGCGCCAGCAGCTTGGATGGACAGCCGAACACTGAAGCTTTCTTT
J: TRBJ1-1
V: TRBV5-1
size: .
D: .

CDR3: CASSVPGQPQFF
DNA: TGCGCCAGCAGCGTCCCCGGACAGCCCCAGTTCTTC
J: TRBJ2-1
V: TRBV5-1
size: few
D: .

CDR3: CASSQRTGFGANVLTF
DNA: TGTGCCAGCAGCCAGAGGACAGGGTTTGGGGCCAACGTCCTGACTTTC
J: TRBJ2-6
V: TRBV7-2
size: many
D: TRBD1

CDR3: CASSLHRLNTEAFF
DNA: TGCGCCAGCAGCTTGCACAGACTGAACACTGAAGCTTTCTTT
J: TRBJ1-1
V: TRBV5-1
size: .
D: .

CDR3: CSVEDGGFGETQYF
DNA: TGCAGCGTTGAAGACGGCGGGTTTGGGGAGACCCAGTACTTC
J: TRBJ2-5
V: TRBV29-1
size: .
D: .

CDR3: CASSQLGTGASPLHF
DNA: TGCGCCAGCAGCCAGCTTGGGACAGGGGCATCACCCCTCCACTTT
J: TRBJ1-6
V: TRBV4-1
size: .
D: TRBD1

CDR3: CASSDVGYGYTF
DNA: TGTGCCAGCAGTGACGTGGGCTATGGCTACACCTTC
J: TRBJ1-2
V: TRBV7-6
size: few
D: .

CDR3: CSAPFGGTQYF
DNA: TGCAGTGCCCCCTTTGGGGGTACGCAGTATTTT
J: TRBJ2-3
V: TRBV20-1
size: few
D: .

CDR3: CASSQDRVYGYTF
DNA: TGTGCCAGCAGTCAGGACAGAGTCTATGGCTACACCTTC
J: TRBJ1-2
V: TRBV14
size: many
D: .

CDR3: CASSQGRTSGIADTQYF
DNA: TGCGCCAGCAGCCAAGGGCGGACTAGCGGCATCGCAGATACGCAGTATTTT
J: TRBJ2-3
V: TRBV4-1
size: .
D: TRBD2

CDR3: CASSLGGATEQYF
DNA: TGTGCCAGCAGCTTAGGCGGGGCGACCGAGCAGTACTTC
J: TRBJ2-7
V: TRBV11-1
size: few
D: .

CDR3: CASREGGGNTEAFF
DNA: TGTGCCAGCAGGGAGGGCGGGGGTAACACTGAAGCTTTCTTT
J: TRBJ1-1
V: TRBV12-3/TRBV12-4
size: few
D: .

CDR3: CASSYLAGGPVQNDTQYF
DNA: TGTGCCAGCAGTTACCTAGCGGGGGGGCCAGTTCAGAACGATACGCAGTATTTT
J: TRBJ2-3
V: TRBV6-2/TRBV6-3
size: few
D: TRBD2

CDR3: CASSTTGGETQYF
DNA: TGTGCCAGTAGTACAACAGGGGGGGAGACCCAGTACTTC
J: TRBJ2-5
V: TRBV19
size: .
D: TRBD1

CDR3: CASSLVRSTDTQYF
DNA: TGTGCCAGCAGCTTAGTACGGAGCACAGATACGCAGTATTTT
J: TRBJ2-3
V: TRBV7-6
size: few
D: .

CDR3: CASSWDPSDTQYF
DNA: TGTGCCAGCAGCTGGGACCCCTCGGATACGCAGTATTTT
J: TRBJ2-3
V: TRBV7-2
size: .
D: .

CDR3: CASRSGGTEAFF
DNA: TGTGCCAGCAGGTCAGGGGGCACTGAAGCTTTCTTT
J: TRBJ1-1
V: TRBV2
size: few
D: TRBD1